One sample yielded the 10 T cell receptor beta chains listed below, sequenced in a study of blood T cell repertoires in COVID-19. Profiled with immunoSEQ multiplex PCR; TCRdb holds only in-frame clones, not every one. The table records around 58,000 clones, almost 85% of them present only once. Source material: peripheral blood. These receptor sequences come from a human donor in a cohort sampled during active COVID-19.

DNA for the CDR3: TGTGCCAGCAGCTTAGTTCGCAGGGATGGTGGAAACACCATATATTTT. This sequence encodes CASSLVRRDGGNTIYF. The V and J genes are TRBV7-9 and TRBJ1-3, with TRBD1 as a possible D gene (5 bases). The ends were cut back, 1 base at V and 3 bases at J, with 13 bases in the middle. CDR1 and CDR2 from the germline V gene are SEHNR and FQNEAQ (reference sequence). The CDR3 is made up of 16 amino acids.

The rearrangement uses TRBV5-4 and TRBJ2-1, with 9 nucleotides matching TRBD2. This CDR3 is built from 14 residues. Looked up from germline, CDR1 is SGHNT and CDR2 is YYREEE (reference sequence). J was trimmed by 5 bases and V by 2 bases; bases with no gene match: 2. CDR3 nucleotide sequence: TGTGCCAGCAGCTTTGTAGCGGGGGACAATGAGCAGTTCTTC. It encodes CASSFVAGDNEQFF. The complete variable domain, with remaining parts taken from reference TRBV5-4 and TRBJ2-1, reads ETGVTQSPTHLIKTRGQQVTLRCSSQSGHNTVSWYQQALGQGPQFIFQYYREEENGRGNFPPRFSGLQFPNYSSELNVNALELDDSALYLCASSFVAGDNEQFFGPGTRLTVL.

The rearrangement uses TRBV3-1 (or the pseudogene TRBV3-2) and TRBJ1-4; D is possibly TRBD1 (5 bases). V gave up 1 base and J gave up 10 bases, with 13 bases separating them. The CDR3 sequence is 14 residues long. The germline V gene has CDR1 LGHDT and CDR2 YNNKEL (reference sequence). The DNA for the CDR3 is TGTGCCAGCAGCCAAGGGAGGGGCCGGGGAAAACTGTTTTTT. This sequence encodes CASSQGRGRGKLFF.

J is TRBJ2-1 and V is TRBV7-2; D might be TRBD2 (5 bases). This CDR3 spans 13 amino acids. Between the trimmed V and J ends, which lost 5 bases and 3 bases, there was a span of 8 bases. Germline loops: CDR1 SGHTA, CDR2 FQGNSA. The CDR3, as DNA: TGTGCCAGCAGCGTCGACTACTACAATGAGCAGTTCTTC. Its translation is CASSVDYYNEQFF.

The rearrangement links TRBV6-5 to TRBJ2-1; 10 bases align to TRBD1. The germline V gene encodes CDR1 MNHEY and CDR2 SVGAGI. The ends lost 5 bases at V and 5 bases at J; junction bases unmatched: 6. The CDR3 length is 15 residues. CDR3 sequence reads: CASSKTGTGDNEQFF. For the CDR3, the DNA is TGTGCCAGCAGTAAAACCGGGACAGGGGACAATGAGCAGTTCTTC.

V and J are TRBV3-1 (or the pseudogene TRBV3-2) and TRBJ2-2; TRBD2 aligns across 9 bases. From germline, CDR1 is LGHDT and CDR2 YNNKEL (reference sequence). The CDR3 extends over 14 amino acids. V shed 5 bases, J shed 5 bases, and the junction held 3 bases outside the gene matches. CDR3 sequence: CASSGLARTGELFF. CDR3 sequence (DNA): TGTGCCAGCAGCGGACTAGCGAGAACCGGGGAGCTGTTTTTT.

This chain connects TRBV5-4 to TRBJ1-1; maybe TRBD1 (6 bases). The CDR3 extends over 13 amino acids. Germline CDR1 and CDR2: SGHNT and YYREEE (reference sequence). The V and J ends lost 2 bases and 5 bases respectively, with 10 bases between them. The CDR3 reads CASSLQGGTEAFF. CDR3 coding DNA: TGTGCCAGCAGCTTACAGGGTGGTACTGAAGCTTTCTTT.

The chain combines TRBV15 with TRBJ2-1; D unclear. Trimming took 1 base from V and 6 from J, leaving 13 bases between them. There are 15 residues in the CDR3. CDR1 and CDR2 (germline): LNHNV, YYDKDF (reference sequence). CDR3 nucleotide sequence: TGTGCCACCAGCAGAGTAAGAGAGTCTGTCAATGAGCAGTTCTTC. Translating it yields CATSRVRESVNEQFF.

V usage is TRBV6-2 or TRBV6-3 and J usage is TRBJ2-7; 9 bases line up with TRBD1. V lost 5 bases and J lost 2; bases outside the gene matches: 7. Looked up from germline, CDR1 is MNHEY and CDR2 is SVGEGT. This CDR3 has 15 residues. CDR3 amino acids: CASSATGGLTYEQYF. In DNA, the CDR3 is TGTGCCAGCAGTGCTACAGGGGGCCTAACCTACGAGCAGTACTTC.

The table lists this clone with a count of one. The chain employs TRBV9 and TRBJ2-7; 10 bases are shared with TRBD1. This CDR3 spans 13 amino acids. Germline lookup yields CDR1 SGDLS and CDR2 YYNGEE. The V gene end was trimmed by 2 bases and the J gene end by 6 bases; junction bases not matched to a gene: 2. The CDR3 spells CASSVRTGGEQYF. The CDR3 DNA reads as TGTGCCAGCAGCGTTAGGACAGGGGGCGAGCAGTACTTC.